One and the same sample provided the 8 T cell receptor beta chains below, sequenced in a study of cytomegalovirus exposure and HLA in healthy donors. The PCR had 60 Vbeta and 13 Jbeta primers. Sequencing used immunoSEQ multiplex PCR; TCRdb keeps in-frame clones, though not all of them. The sample holds around 63,000 clones, 70% to 85% seen once. Material for sequencing was PBMCs. These receptors were collected from a man in his 60s in good health and CMV-seropositive.

The rearrangement links TRBV9 to TRBJ2-5; 7 bases are shared with TRBD1. The DNA end is a closer match to TRBJ2-7, so the J assignment may be wrong. The CDR3 consists of 13 residues. Germline CDR1 is SGDLS and CDR2 is YYNGEE. The CDR3 loop reads CASSVRAGGEQYF. CDR3 nucleotide sequence: TGTGCCAGCAGCGTGCGGGCAGGGGGCGAGCAGTACTTC.

This chain joins TRBV10-3 and TRBJ1-3; D unclear. Trimming removed 8 bases from V and 0 bases from J, with 17 bases in between. Germline CDR1 is ENHRY and CDR2 is SYGVKD. This CDR3 is built from 16 residues. The CDR3: CAIGPLSTRSGNTIYF. The CDR3 DNA reads as TGTGCCATCGGGCCTTTATCTACCCGCTCTGGAAACACCATATATTTT.

This rearrangement joins TRBV28 to TRBJ2-2; maybe TRBD2 (5 bases). This CDR3 has 14 residues. Trimming cost V 5 bases and J 4 bases, with 11 bases left between them. Germline V lookup: CDR1 MDHEN, CDR2 SYDVKM. The CDR3 sequence is CASSRDRPTGELFF. CDR3 in DNA: TGTGCCAGCAGTCGGGATCGGCCCACCGGGGAGCTGTTTTTT.

The chain links TRBV7-6 to TRBJ2-7; TRBD1 matches at 7 bases. The CDR3 has 14 residues. CDR1 is SGHVS and CDR2 is FNYEAQ in the germline V gene. V lost 4 bases to trimming and J lost 6 bases; unmatched junction nucleotides: 9. This CDR3 is CASSSQGVGVEQYF. In nucleotides, the CDR3 is TGTGCCAGCAGCTCCCAGGGGGTGGGAGTCGAGCAGTACTTC.

The chain uses TRBV4-1 and TRBJ2-1, with 9 bases identical to TRBD2. The V segment lost 4 bases and the J segment 4 bases; nucleotides outside the gene matches: 8. The CDR3 is made up of 16 amino acids. Looked up from germline, CDR1 is MGHRA and CDR2 is YSYEKL. CDR3 residues: CASSLRGRGGYNEQFF. CDR3 nucleotides: TGCGCCAGCAGCCTAAGGGGGCGGGGGGGGTACAATGAGCAGTTCTTC.

This sequence joins TRBV6-5 and TRBJ1-3; D is ambiguous. Germline CDR1 and CDR2: MNHEY and SVGAGI. The CDR3 is 15 amino acids. V was shortened by 5 bases and J by 2 bases, with 13 bases between the two germline ends. The CDR3 region has the DNA TGTGCCAGCAGTCTGACAAACGCTGCTGGAAACACCATATATTTT. Protein sequence: CASSLTNAAGNTIYF.

V is TRBV13 and J is TRBJ2-2; 7 positions agree with TRBD1. Germline CDR1 and CDR2: PRHDT and FYEKMQ (reference sequence). This CDR3 is built from 15 residues. With 2 bases clipped from V and 2 bases from J, the junction kept 2 bases outside the gene matches. This CDR3 is CASSLSGGNTGELFF. The CDR3 region has the DNA TGTGCCAGCAGCTTATCAGGGGGTAACACCGGGGAGCTGTTTTTT.

CDR3 nucleotides: TGTGCCAGCAGCTTGACTAGCGGGGGGTTCATAGACTACTACAATGAGCAGTTCTTC. This sequence encodes CASSLTSGGFIDYYNEQFF. V usage is TRBV5-4 and J usage is TRBJ2-1, with 12 bases fitting TRBD2. Germline V gene lookup returns CDR1 SGHNT and CDR2 YYREEE (reference sequence). With 1 base clipped from V and 3 bases from J, the junction kept 11 bases outside the gene matches. This CDR3 is built from 19 residues.